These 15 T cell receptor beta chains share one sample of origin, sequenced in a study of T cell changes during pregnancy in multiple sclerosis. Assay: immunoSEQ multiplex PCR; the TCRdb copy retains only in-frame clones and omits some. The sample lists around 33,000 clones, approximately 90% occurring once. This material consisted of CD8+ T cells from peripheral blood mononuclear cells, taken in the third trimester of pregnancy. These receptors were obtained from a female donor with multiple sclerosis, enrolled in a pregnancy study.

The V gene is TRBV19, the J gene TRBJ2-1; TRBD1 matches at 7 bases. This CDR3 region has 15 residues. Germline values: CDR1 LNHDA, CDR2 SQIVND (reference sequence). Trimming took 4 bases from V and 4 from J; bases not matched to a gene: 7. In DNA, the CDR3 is TGTGCCAGTAGTAATCCCGGGACAGATTACAATGAGCAGTTCTTC. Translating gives CASSNPGTDYNEQFF.

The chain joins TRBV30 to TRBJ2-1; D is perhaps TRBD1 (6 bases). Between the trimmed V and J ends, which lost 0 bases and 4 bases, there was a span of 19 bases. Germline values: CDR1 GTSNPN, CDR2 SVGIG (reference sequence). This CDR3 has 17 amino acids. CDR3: CAWSVRSTGQIYNEQFF. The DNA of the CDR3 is TGTGCCTGGAGTGTACGGTCGACAGGACAGATATACAATGAGCAGTTCTTC.

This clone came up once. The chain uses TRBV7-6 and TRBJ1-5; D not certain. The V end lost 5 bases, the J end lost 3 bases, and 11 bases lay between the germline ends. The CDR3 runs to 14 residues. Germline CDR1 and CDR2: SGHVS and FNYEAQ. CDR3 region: CASSPPGPNQPQHF. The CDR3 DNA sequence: TGTGCCAGCAGCCCCCCCGGTCCCAATCAGCCCCAGCATTTT.

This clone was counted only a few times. The CDR3: CASSFGVSYEQYF. DNA for the CDR3: TGTGCCAGCAGCTTTGGAGTTTCCTACGAGCAGTACTTC. The genes are TRBV5-4 and TRBJ2-7, with no clear D. CDR1 is SGHNT, CDR2 YYREEE, per germline (reference sequence). Trimming left V 2 bases short and J 1 base short, with 7 bases between. This CDR3 comprises 13 residues.

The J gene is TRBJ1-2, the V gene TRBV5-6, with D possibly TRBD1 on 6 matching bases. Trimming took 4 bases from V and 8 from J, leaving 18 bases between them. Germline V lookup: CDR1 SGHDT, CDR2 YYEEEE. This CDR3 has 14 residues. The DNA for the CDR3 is TGTGCCAGCAGCCCAGGGGTAGGAATTATGGGCTACACCTTC. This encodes CASSPGVGIMGYTF.

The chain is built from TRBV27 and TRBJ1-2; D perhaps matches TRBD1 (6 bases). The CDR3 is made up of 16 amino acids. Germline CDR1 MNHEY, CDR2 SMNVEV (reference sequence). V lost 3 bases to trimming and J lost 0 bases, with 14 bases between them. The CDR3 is CASSFGRGFANYGYTF. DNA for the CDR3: TGTGCCAGCAGTTTCGGCAGGGGATTCGCTAACTATGGCTACACCTTC.

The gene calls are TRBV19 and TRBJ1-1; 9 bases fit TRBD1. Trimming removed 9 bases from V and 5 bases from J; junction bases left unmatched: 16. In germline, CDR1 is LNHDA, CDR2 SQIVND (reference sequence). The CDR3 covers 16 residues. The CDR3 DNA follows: TGTGCCAGACCCACCGGGGACAGGGTTTTCAAAACTGAAGCTTTCTTT. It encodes CARPTGDRVFKTEAFF.

CDR3 in DNA: TGTGCCAGCAGCGTAGAGGGGGTGGGGACAGAGAACACCGGGGAGCTGTTTTTT. Its protein product is CASSVEGVGTENTGELFF. The chain uses TRBV9 and TRBJ2-2; TRBD1 matches at 7 bases. The CDR3 loop spans 18 amino acids. The germline CDR1 and CDR2 sequences are SGDLS and YYNGEE. V lost 0 bases, J lost 1 base, and 9 bases stayed unmatched.

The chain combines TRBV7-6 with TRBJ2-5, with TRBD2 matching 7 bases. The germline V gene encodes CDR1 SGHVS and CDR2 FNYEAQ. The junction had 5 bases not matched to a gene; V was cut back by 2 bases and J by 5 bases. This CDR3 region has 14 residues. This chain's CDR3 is CASSLLGLVETQYF. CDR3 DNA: TGTGCCAGCAGCTTACTAGGACTAGTGGAGACCCAGTACTTC.

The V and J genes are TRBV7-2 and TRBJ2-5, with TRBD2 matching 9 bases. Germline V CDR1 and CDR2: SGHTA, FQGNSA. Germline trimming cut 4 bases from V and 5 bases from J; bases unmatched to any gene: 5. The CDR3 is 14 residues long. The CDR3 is CASSWAGGLETQYF. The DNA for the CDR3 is TGTGCCAGCAGCTGGGCGGGGGGGCTGGAGACCCAGTACTTC.

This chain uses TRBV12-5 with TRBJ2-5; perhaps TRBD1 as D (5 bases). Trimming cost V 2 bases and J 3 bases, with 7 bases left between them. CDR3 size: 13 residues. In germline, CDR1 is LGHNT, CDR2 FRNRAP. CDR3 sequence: CASGLPGKETQYF. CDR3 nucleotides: TGTGCTAGTGGTTTGCCAGGGAAAGAGACCCAGTACTTC.

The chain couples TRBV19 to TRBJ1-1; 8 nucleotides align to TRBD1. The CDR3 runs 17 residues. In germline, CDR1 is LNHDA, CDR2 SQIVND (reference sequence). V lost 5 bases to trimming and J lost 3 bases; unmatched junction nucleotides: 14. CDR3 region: CASSPPGQGYRHTEAFF. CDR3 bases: TGTGCCAGTAGTCCCCCTGGACAGGGATATCGCCACACTGAAGCTTTCTTT.

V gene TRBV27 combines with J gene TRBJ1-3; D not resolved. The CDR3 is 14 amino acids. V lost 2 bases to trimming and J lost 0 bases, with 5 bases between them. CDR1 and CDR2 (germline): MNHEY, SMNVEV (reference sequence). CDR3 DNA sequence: TGTGCCAGCAGTTTAGCGTCCTCTGGAAACACCATATATTTT. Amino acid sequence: CASSLASSGNTIYF.

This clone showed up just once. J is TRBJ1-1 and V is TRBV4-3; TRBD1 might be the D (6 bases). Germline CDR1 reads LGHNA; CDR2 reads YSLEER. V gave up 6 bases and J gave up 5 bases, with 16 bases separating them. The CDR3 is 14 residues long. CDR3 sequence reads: CASSVDRQATEAFF. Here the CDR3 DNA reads TGCGCCAGCAGTGTTGACAGGCAGGCGACTGAAGCTTTCTTT.

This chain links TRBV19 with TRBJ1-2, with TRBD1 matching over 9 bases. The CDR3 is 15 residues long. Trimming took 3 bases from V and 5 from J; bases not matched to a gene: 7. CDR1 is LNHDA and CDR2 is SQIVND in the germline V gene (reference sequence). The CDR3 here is CASSITTGGAYGYTF. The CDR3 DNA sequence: TGTGCCAGTAGTATCACCACAGGGGGCGCGTATGGCTACACCTTC. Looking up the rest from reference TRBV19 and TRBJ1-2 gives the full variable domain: DGGITQSPKYLFRKEGQNVTLSCEQNLNHDAMYWYRQDPGQGLRLIYYSQIVNDFQKGDIAEGYSVSREKKESFPLTVTSAQKNPTAFYLCASSITTGGAYGYTFGSGTRLTVV.